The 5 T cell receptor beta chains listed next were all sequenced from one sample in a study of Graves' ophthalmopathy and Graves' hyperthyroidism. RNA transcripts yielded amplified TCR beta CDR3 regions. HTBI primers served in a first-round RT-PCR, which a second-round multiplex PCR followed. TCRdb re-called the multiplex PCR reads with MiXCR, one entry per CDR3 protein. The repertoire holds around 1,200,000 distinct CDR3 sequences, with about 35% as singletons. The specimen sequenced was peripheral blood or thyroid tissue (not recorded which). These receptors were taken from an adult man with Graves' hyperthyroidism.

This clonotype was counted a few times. DNA of the CDR3: TGTGCCAGCAGTGGAGACAGGGTTCGGAGCTATGGCTACACCTTC. It is translated as CASSGDRVRSYGYTF. The chain employs TRBV6-1 and TRBJ1-2; 7 bases line up with TRBD1. Germline-derived CDR1 and CDR2 are MNHNS and SASEGT. CDR3 length: 15 residues. The junction had 9 bases not matched to a gene; V was cut back by 4 bases and J by 4 bases.

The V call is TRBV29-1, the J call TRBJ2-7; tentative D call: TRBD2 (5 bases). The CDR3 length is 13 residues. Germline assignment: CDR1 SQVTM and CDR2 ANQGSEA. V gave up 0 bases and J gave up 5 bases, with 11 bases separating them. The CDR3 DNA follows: TGCAGCGTTGAAGATCGGGGAACGGACGAGCAGTACTTC. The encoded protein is CSVEDRGTDEQYF.

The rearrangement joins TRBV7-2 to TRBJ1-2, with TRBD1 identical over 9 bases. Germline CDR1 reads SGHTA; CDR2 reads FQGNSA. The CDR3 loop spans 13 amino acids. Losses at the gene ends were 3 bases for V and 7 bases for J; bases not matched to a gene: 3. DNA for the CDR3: TGTGCCAGCAGCTTCTGGACAGGGGCTGGCTACACCTTC. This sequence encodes CASSFWTGAGYTF.

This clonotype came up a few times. CDR3: CAWSVGVYGYTF. The CDR3 bases are TGTGCCTGGAGTGTTGGAGTCTATGGCTACACCTTC. The chain uses TRBV30 and TRBJ1-2, with D unresolved. Per germline, CDR1 GTSNPN and CDR2 SVGIG (reference sequence). The CDR3 is made up of 12 amino acids. V lost 0 bases to trimming and J lost 4 bases, with 6 bases between them.

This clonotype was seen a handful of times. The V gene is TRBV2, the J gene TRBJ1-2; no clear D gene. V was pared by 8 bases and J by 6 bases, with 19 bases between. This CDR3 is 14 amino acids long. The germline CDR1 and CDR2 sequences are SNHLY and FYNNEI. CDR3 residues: CASSPLTGLDGYTF. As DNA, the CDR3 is TGTGCCAGCTCACCACTCACCGGCCTGGATGGCTACACCTTC.